This T cell receptor (beta chain) derives from a study of identical twins. The CDR3 sequence is 13 residues long. Trimming left V 1 base short and J 3 bases short, with 9 bases between. The germline V gene has CDR1 DFQATT and CDR2 SNEGSKA (reference sequence). This clonotype has only a few counts. Its antigen remains unknown. Findings and caveats of the study: The study reached conclusions through statistical analysis that was cross-sectional, not following the same donors.

Each cDNA held unique molecular identifiers, and template switching gave it a universal primer site. TCRdb ran MiXCR on the 5' RACE reads and lists one entry per CDR3 protein. The sample has fewer than 350,000 distinct CDR3 sequences; about 8% are singletons. The same data also went into a second study, on yellow fever vaccine responses in identical twins. From that second work: Twins reportedly mounted vaccine T cell responses that seemed partly convergent, partly personalized.

The gene calls are TRBV20-1 and TRBJ1-2; D not resolved. The TCR was taken from a young woman in good health. The sample taken for sequencing was memory (CD45RO+) T cells sorted from blood. This CDR3 reads CSARAQRDYGYTF. CDR3 bases: TGCAGTGCTAGAGCACAGAGGGACTATGGCTACACCTTC.